Listed here is a single T cell receptor beta chain. This clonotype has just a few counts. Its antigen is still unknown. The sample holds no much larger clone one base away, and base qualities are not on file. The germline V and J ends show losses of 5 bases and 6 bases respectively, and no gene match explains 8 bases of the junction. The CDR3 goes from the cysteine to the phenylalanine over 16 residues. Just the 48-base CDR3 DNA is kept, in frame starting at base 1. Via the germline V gene, CDR1 is SGHRS and CDR2 YFSETQ. These data come from a study of regulatory T cells in long-lasting Graves disease (dated by TCRdb to the early 2020s). About the investigation overall: Newly diagnosed Graves' disease patients had taken antithyroid drugs for less than 3 months. Patients with persistent Graves' disease were compared with patients with newly diagnosed Graves' disease using TCR sequencing and RNA sequencing of peripheral blood. The study was registered as a clinical trial and conducted in China. TCR sequencing covered roughly 13 persistent and around 20 newly diagnosed Graves' disease patients, about 35 samples in total. Broad study findings and their caveats: Lower TCR Shannon entropy and fewer highly expanded clones were observed in persistent Graves' disease patients than in newly diagnosed patients, which suggested clonal expansion. The small sample size was acknowledged by the authors as a limitation that may reduce accuracy. TRBV28, TRBJ1-2 and TRBJ2-5 were preferentially used in persistent disease, while TRBV20-1 and TRBJ2-1 were favored in newly diagnosed disease. More public clonotypes were shared among persistent patients (approximately 3,000) than among newly diagnosed patients (966). Because the primary lesion, thyroid tissue, could not be accessed, the study looked at peripheral blood alone. Sequencing and analysis were limited to the TCR beta chain.

What this sample's time point label stands for: newly diagnosed GD, antithyroid drugs for less than 3 months. For both TCR sequencing and RNA sequencing, RNA was extracted from PBMCs using TRIzol. The diagnosis of Graves' disease followed American Thyroid Association guidelines. Recruitment of patients was carried out at an endocrinology department in Xi'an, China. Each patient gave approximately 10 milliliters of peripheral blood, collected in an EDTA anticoagulant tube. Ficoll Paque Plus density gradient separation was used to isolate PBMCs, and no further T cell sorting was done. An Agilent 2100 Bioanalyzer and agarose gel were used to assess RNA quality, and a NanoDrop 2000 was used to measure RNA concentration. The protocol used for the library was multiplex PCR. Instrument on record: Illumina HiSeq 4000. iRepertoire HTBI primers and Arm-PCR amplification of CDR3 regions were used to construct TCR beta libraries. Before sequencing, the PCR products went through gel purification. Per the authors' processing: Across samples, 60 to 80 TRBV and 13 to 15 TRBJ segments were identified and used for gene usage analysis of CDR3 amino acid clonotypes. COPE and FqMerger were used to merge filtered high-quality paired reads into contigs. BLAST was used to align contigs to the IMGT TRBV, TRBD and TRBJ reference genes, and CDR3 was defined following IMGT. Clonotypes above 0.1% frequency were classified as highly expanded clones. Repertoire diversity was measured by Shannon entropy, and V-J evenness by the Gini coefficient. A clonotype was considered public if more than one individual shared it. The public reads were reanalyzed by TCRdb: fastp trimming at Q25, MiXCR alignment, in-frame beta chains only. CDR3 protein duplicates are merged, each entry listing the most common genes and DNA. The V and J calls follow TCRdb's processing rather than the paper's. Counted in this sample were 580,000 or so distinct CDR3 sequences; roughly a sixth of them appeared once. The top ten clonotypes cover 12% of the sample.

The same sample was also used in a study of T cells in Graves' hyperthyroidism and ophthalmopathy. According to the second study: Stable Graves' hyperthyroidism was defined as no progression to ophthalmopathy during 18 months of follow-up. Hyperthyroidism patients were newly diagnosed, had a disease duration of under 2 months, and were aged 18 to 65 years. The study excluded patients with uncontrolled infections, other autoimmune diseases, pregnancy or lactation. Diagnoses relied on clinical symptoms, serum thyroxine and TRAb, thyroid ultrasound and orbital computed tomography. For the first round of RT-PCR on the TCR CDR3, the HTBI primer set was used together with the Qiagen OneStep RT-PCR kit. Most expanded thyroid clonotypes (frequency above 0.001) were also found in blood, which suggests that blood repertoires may mirror thyroid immune responses. A model built on a 13 V-J signature distinguished ophthalmopathy from stable hyperthyroidism, reaching 87.88% sensitivity and about 81% specificity in cross-validation and 80%/75% in testing. In validation, the model predicted progression to ophthalmopathy a median of approximately 6.6 months before onset, with around 70% sensitivity and almost 75% specificity. To identify TCR V-J signatures that set the groups apart, the researchers used a discovery cohort of 90 to 100 patients, made up of roughly 45 with Graves' ophthalmopathy and 57 with stable Graves' hyperthyroidism. Prospective prediction of ophthalmopathy was tested in an independent validation cohort of 18 to 20 hyperthyroidism patients and 17 patients who later progressed to ophthalmopathy. For training and testing, the 80 to 100 patients in the discovery cohort were randomly divided in a 7:3 ratio. The study also compared thyroid tissue and blood T-cell repertoires from a handful of Graves' hyperthyroidism patients. Following sampling, methimazole starting at 30 mg daily was given to hyperthyroidism patients, and high-dose intravenous methylprednisolone was given to ophthalmopathy patients. A second multiplex PCR round built the libraries, followed by size selection and purification. Libraries were sequenced paired-end with 100 bp reads on an Illumina HiSeq2000. SOAPnuke was used to process the raw data, removing reads that contained adapters or uncalled bases, had a mean Phred below 15, or lacked an exact match to the constant primer or identifier. COPE v1.2.5 was used to merge the high-quality paired reads, and each unique nucleotide sequence was defined as a clonotype. MiTCR v1.1 was used to align clonotypes to the IMGT TRBV, TRBD and TRBJ reference segments. The analysis included only V-J combinations with a frequency above 0.0001, which together covered around 99% of the repertoires. A TCS score was defined as the ratio between F50 (clonal expansion) and ExV (chaos), using BLOSUM62-based TCRdist between CDR3 peptides within each V-J. Welch's t-statistics and random forest reduced fewer than 600 V-J features to roughly 13, which were used in a naive Bayes classifier (R e1071). No statistical method was used to set the sample size in advance, and investigators knew the group allocation. The paper describes TCR Vbeta CDR3 sequencing of roughly 130 peripheral blood samples, made up of 43 ophthalmopathy patients, some 76 hyperthyroidism patients and approximately 17 progressor patients.

The TCR comes from a man aged 18-30 years with Graves disease. Donor details come from another sample of the same person, matched by shared clones. The sample was peripheral blood mononuclear cells (PBMCs), taken at new diagnosis, from a patient treated with antithyroid drugs. The chain is encoded by TRBV5-1 joined to TRBJ2-2; 12 central nucleotides agree with TRBD2. The nucleotide sequence reads TGCGCCAGCAGTTTCCTAGCGGGAGGGAGCGCCGGGGAGCTGTTTTTT. This yields the protein CASSFLAGGSAGELFF.